Below are 16 T cell receptor beta chains sequenced from a single sample in a study of blood T cell repertoires in COVID-19. Method: immunoSEQ multiplex PCR; TCRdb's copy keeps in-frame clones and lacks some. Found here are 120,000 to 150,000 clones, approximately 86% of them singletons; the top ten hold roughly 6.4%. The specimen was PBMCs or T cells enriched from blood (not recorded which). These receptors originate from a woman aged 40 to 50 who had recovered from COVID-19.

The chain is built from TRBV7-3 and TRBJ2-3, with 10 bases aligning to TRBD2. The V segment lost 2 bases and the J segment 5 bases; nucleotides outside the gene matches: 1. The CDR3 totals 14 residues. Per the germline V gene, CDR1 is SGHTA and CDR2 is FQGTGA. The CDR3 DNA reads as TGTGCCAGCAGCTTACTAGCGGGAGTAGATACGCAGTATTTT. It encodes CASSLLAGVDTQYF.

This chain uses TRBV7-2 with TRBJ1-2; D unresolved. This CDR3 has 14 residues. Trimming removed 0 bases from V and 1 base from J, with 6 bases in between. Germline loops: CDR1 SGHTA, CDR2 FQGNSA. Here the CDR3 DNA reads TGTGCCAGCAGCTTAGCCATTCATAACTATGGCTACACCTTC. Its translation: CASSLAIHNYGYTF.

The genes are TRBV11-2 and TRBJ2-3; D not certain. This CDR3 comprises 11 residues. Between the trimmed V and J ends, which lost 8 bases and 3 bases, there was a span of 6 bases. The germline CDR1 and CDR2 sequences are SGHAT and FQNNGV. The CDR3 DNA reads TGTGCCAGCGGAGTAACAGATACGCAGTATTTT. Protein: CASGVTDTQYF.

The chain couples TRBV6-2 or TRBV6-3 to TRBJ1-5, with 9 nucleotides matching TRBD1. In germline, CDR1 is MNHEY, CDR2 SVGEGT. This CDR3 contains 18 residues. V was pared by 6 bases and J by 4 bases, with 16 bases of the junction left unmatched. The CDR3 region has the DNA TGTGCCAGCAGCCCAAGTGGGGACAGGGTCTTTCTAAATCAGCCCCAGCATTTT. Translation: CASSPSGDRVFLNQPQHF.

V and J are TRBV19 and TRBJ1-5; perhaps TRBD1 as D (5 bases). CDR1 and CDR2 (germline): LNHDA, SQIVND (reference sequence). V dropped 2 bases and J dropped 4 bases, with 12 bases sitting between them. This CDR3 contains 15 residues. The CDR3 reads CASSILPGTNQPQHF. The DNA of the CDR3 is TGTGCCAGTAGTATATTGCCAGGGACTAATCAGCCCCAGCATTTT.

The J gene is TRBJ1-2, the V gene TRBV4-1; D unresolved. Trimming cost V 0 bases and J 4 bases, with 15 bases left between them. Germline V CDR1 and CDR2: MGHRA, YSYEKL. The CDR3 runs to 16 residues. The chain's CDR3 is CASSQDMAGSLYGYTF. Written as DNA, the CDR3 is TGCGCCAGCAGCCAAGATATGGCGGGATCACTCTATGGCTACACCTTC.

This sequence joins TRBV9 and TRBJ1-2; D unresolved. The CDR3 has 13 residues. V lost 0 bases and J lost 4, with 7 bases in between. Per the germline V gene, CDR1 is SGDLS and CDR2 is YYNGEE. The chain's CDR3 is CASSVADFYGYTF. The CDR3 nucleotides are TGTGCCAGCAGCGTAGCAGACTTCTATGGCTACACCTTC.

This clone was seen more than once but under ten times. The CDR3 bases are TGTGCCAGCAGCCTCAGGGGTGGAAGCACAGATACGCAGTATTTT. Translating gives CASSLRGGSTDTQYF. The gene calls are TRBV7-3 and TRBJ2-3, with a weak D call TRBD1 (6 bases). This CDR3 is 15 amino acids long. The germline V gene has CDR1 SGHTA and CDR2 FQGTGA. Trimming removed 5 bases at V and 0 bases at J, with 12 bases between. Looking up the rest from reference TRBV7-3 and TRBJ2-3 gives the full variable domain: GAGVSQTPSNKVTEKGKYVELRCDPISGHTALYWYRQSLGQGPEFLIYFQGTGAADDSGLPNDRFFAVRPEGSVSTLKIQRTERGDSAVYLCASSLRGGSTDTQYFGPGTRLTVL.

This clone was recorded once. J is TRBJ2-1 and V is TRBV6-2 or TRBV6-3; D is unclear. Germline values: CDR1 MNHEY, CDR2 SVGEGT. The CDR3 runs 16 residues. Between the trimmed V and J ends, which lost 0 bases and 6 bases, there was a span of 15 bases. The CDR3: CASSYSLQLVGNEQFF. DNA for the CDR3: TGTGCCAGCAGTTACTCGCTTCAGCTAGTCGGCAATGAGCAGTTCTTC.

This chain joins TRBV10-2 and TRBJ2-3; possibly TRBD2 for D (6 bases). The CDR3 has 15 residues. The V gene lost 8 bases and the J gene lost 3 bases, with 18 bases spanning the gap. Germline V CDR1 and CDR2: WSHSY, SAAADI. The CDR3 loop reads CASALGAGETDTQYF. The CDR3, as DNA: TGCGCCAGCGCCCTTGGAGCGGGTGAGACAGATACGCAGTATTTT.

V gene TRBV27 combines with J gene TRBJ1-1; the D gene is possibly TRBD1 (5 bases). Germline CDR1 is MNHEY and CDR2 is SMNVEV (reference sequence). Trimming shortened V by 3 bases and J by 11 bases, and 25 bases separated the two germline ends. The CDR3 sequence is 16 residues long. The CDR3 sequence: CASSFTQVGGRTLAFF. The CDR3 region has the DNA TGTGCCAGCAGTTTCACACAGGTTGGCGGAAGAACGTTGGCTTTCTTT.

V usage is TRBV2 and J usage is TRBJ1-5, with D possibly TRBD1 on 5 matching bases. The V and J ends lost 0 bases and 0 bases respectively, with 15 bases between them. Germline assignment: CDR1 SNHLY and CDR2 FYNNEI. This CDR3 region has 18 residues. CDR3 region: CASSEAATVYYSNQPQHF. CDR3 sequence (DNA): TGTGCCAGCAGTGAAGCCGCGACAGTCTACTATAGCAATCAGCCCCAGCATTTT.

This chain uses TRBV4-1 with TRBJ1-2; D is uncertain. V dropped 6 bases and J dropped 8 bases, with 10 bases sitting between them. The germline CDR1 and CDR2 sequences are MGHRA and YSYEKL. The CDR3 runs 11 residues. The CDR3 protein is CASRGGPGYTF. CDR3 in DNA: TGCGCCAGCAGAGGAGGGCCCGGCTACACCTTC.

The genes are TRBV3-1 (or the pseudogene TRBV3-2) and TRBJ1-5; D might be TRBD1 (5 bases). The germline V gene encodes CDR1 LGHDT and CDR2 YNNKEL (reference sequence). The ends were cut back, 3 bases at V and 6 bases at J, with 9 bases in the middle. This CDR3 contains 13 residues. This CDR3 is CASSQGGGQPQHF. For the CDR3, the DNA is TGTGCCAGCAGCCAGGGGGGGGGTCAGCCCCAGCATTTT.

The rearrangement joins TRBV3-1 (or the pseudogene TRBV3-2) to TRBJ2-3; tentative D call: TRBD2 (5 bases). Germline CDR1 and CDR2: LGHDT and YNNKEL (reference sequence). The V end was cut by 1 base, the J end by 2 bases, with 13 bases between. This CDR3 has 16 residues. CDR3 nucleotides: TGTGCCAGCAGCCAAGTTAATTCGGGGTTCACAGATACGCAGTATTTT. Its translation is CASSQVNSGFTDTQYF.

This clone was recorded once. CDR3 DNA sequence: TGCGCCAGCAGCGACAACTACAATGAGCAGTTCTTC. Translation gives CASSDNYNEQFF. This chain uses TRBV5-1 with TRBJ2-1; D gene unclear. V was clipped by 4 bases and J by 3 bases, with 5 bases between them. The CDR3 is made up of 12 amino acids. Germline CDR1 reads SGHRS; CDR2 reads YFSETQ. Drawing the rest from reference TRBV5-1 and TRBJ2-1, the complete variable domain is KAGVTQTPRYLIKTRGQQVTLSCSPISGHRSVSWYQQTPGQGLQFLFEYFSETQRNKGNFPGRFSGRQFSNSRSEMNVSTLELGDSALYLCASSDNYNEQFFGPGTRLTVL.